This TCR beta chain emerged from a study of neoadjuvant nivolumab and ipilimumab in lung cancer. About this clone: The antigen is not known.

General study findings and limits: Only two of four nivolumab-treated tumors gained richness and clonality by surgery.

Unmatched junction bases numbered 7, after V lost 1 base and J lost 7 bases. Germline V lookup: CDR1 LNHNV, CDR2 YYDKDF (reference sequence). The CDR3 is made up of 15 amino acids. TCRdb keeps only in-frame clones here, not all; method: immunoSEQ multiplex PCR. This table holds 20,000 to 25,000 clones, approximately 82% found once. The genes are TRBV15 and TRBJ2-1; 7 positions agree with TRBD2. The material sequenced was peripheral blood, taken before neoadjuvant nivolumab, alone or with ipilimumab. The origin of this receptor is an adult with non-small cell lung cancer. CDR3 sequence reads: CATSRGGGSDNEQFF. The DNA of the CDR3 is TGTGCCACCAGCAGAGGAGGCGGGAGTGATAATGAGCAGTTCTTC.